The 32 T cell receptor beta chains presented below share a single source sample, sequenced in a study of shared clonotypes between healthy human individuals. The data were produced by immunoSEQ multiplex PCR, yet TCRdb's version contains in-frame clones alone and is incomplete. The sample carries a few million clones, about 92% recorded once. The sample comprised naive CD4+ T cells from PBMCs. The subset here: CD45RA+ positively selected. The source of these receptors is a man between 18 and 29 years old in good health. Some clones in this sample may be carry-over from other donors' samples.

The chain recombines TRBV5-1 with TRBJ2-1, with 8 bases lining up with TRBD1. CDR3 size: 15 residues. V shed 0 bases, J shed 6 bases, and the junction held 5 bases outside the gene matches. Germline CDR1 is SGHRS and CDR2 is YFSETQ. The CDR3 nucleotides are TGCGCCAGCAGCTTGGGGCAGGGGGCACCCAATGAGCAGTTCTTC. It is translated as CASSLGQGAPNEQFF.

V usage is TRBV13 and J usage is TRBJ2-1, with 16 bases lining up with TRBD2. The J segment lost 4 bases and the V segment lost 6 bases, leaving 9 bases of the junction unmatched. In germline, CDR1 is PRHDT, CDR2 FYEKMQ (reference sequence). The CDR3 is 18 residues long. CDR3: CASRAGTSGRAGYNEQFF. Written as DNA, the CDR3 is TGTGCCAGCAGAGCCGGGACTAGCGGGAGGGCCGGATACAATGAGCAGTTCTTC.

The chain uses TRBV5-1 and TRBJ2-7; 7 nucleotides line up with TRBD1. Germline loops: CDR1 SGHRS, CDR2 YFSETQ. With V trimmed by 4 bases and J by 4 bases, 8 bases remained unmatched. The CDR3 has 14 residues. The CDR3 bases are TGCGCCAGCAGCACGACAGGGTTGAGTTACGAGCAGTACTTC. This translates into CASSTTGLSYEQYF.

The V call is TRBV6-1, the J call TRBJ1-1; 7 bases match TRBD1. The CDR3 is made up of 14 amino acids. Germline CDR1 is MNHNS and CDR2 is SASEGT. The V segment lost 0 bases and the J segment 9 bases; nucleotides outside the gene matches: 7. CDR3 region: CASSEASTGRKAFF. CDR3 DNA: TGTGCCAGCAGTGAAGCCTCGACAGGGCGAAAAGCTTTCTTT.

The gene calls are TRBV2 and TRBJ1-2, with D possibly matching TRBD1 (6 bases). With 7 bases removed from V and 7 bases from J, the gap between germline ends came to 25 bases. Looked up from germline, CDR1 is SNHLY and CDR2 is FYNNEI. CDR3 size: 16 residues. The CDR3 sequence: CASTYQGQPSLVGYTF. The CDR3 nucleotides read TGTGCCAGCACCTATCAGGGACAACCATCTCTCGTTGGCTACACCTTC.

CDR3 amino acids: CASSLYRGIEAFF. Written as DNA, the CDR3 is TGTGCCAGCAGCTTATATCGTGGGATTGAAGCTTTCTTT. The V gene is TRBV7-2, the J gene TRBJ1-1, with D unresolved. CDR1 is SGHTA, CDR2 FQGNSA, per germline. V was trimmed by 2 bases and J by 7 bases, leaving 11 bases between them. The CDR3 consists of 13 residues. The entire variable domain, with the rest obtained from reference TRBV7-2 and TRBJ1-1, is as follows: GAGVSQSPSNKVTEKGKDVELRCDPISGHTALYWYRQSLGQGLEFLIYFQGNSAPDKSGLPSDRFSAERTGGSVSTLTIQRTQQEDSAVYLCASSLYRGIEAFFGQGTRLTVV.

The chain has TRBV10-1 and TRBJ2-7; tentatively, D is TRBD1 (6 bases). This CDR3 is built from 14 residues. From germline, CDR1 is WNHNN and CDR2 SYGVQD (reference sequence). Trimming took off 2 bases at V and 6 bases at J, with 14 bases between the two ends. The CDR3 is CASSEGGFYREQYF. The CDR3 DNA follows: TGCGCCAGCAGTGAGGGGGGCTTCTACCGCGAGCAGTACTTC.

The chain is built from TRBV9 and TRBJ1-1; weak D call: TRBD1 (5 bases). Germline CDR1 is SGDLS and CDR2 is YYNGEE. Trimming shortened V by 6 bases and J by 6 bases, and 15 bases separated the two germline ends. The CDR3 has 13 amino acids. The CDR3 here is CASTGGARSEAFF. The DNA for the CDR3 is TGTGCCAGCACCGGCGGGGCTCGATCTGAAGCTTTCTTT.

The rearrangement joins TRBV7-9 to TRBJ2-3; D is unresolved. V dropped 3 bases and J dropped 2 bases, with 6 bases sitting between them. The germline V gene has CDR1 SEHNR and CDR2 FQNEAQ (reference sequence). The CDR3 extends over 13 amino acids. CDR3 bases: TGTGCCAGCAGCTTGCGACCCACAGATACGCAGTATTTT. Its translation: CASSLRPTDTQYF.

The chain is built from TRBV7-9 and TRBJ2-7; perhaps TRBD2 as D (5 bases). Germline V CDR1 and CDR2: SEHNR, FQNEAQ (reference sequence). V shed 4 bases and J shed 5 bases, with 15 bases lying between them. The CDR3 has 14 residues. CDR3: CASSSSGFKDEQYF. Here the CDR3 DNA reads TGTGCCAGCAGCTCGTCGGGATTTAAGGACGAGCAGTACTTC.

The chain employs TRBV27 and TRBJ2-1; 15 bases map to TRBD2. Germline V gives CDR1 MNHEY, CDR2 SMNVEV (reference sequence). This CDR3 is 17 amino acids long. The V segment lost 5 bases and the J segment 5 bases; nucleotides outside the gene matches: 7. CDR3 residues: CASSGWTSGRANNEQFF. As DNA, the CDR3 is TGTGCCAGCAGTGGTTGGACTAGCGGGAGGGCCAACAATGAGCAGTTCTTC.

This CDR3 reads CASSKVGLAGQETQYF. CDR3 coding DNA: TGTGCCAGCAGCAAAGTGGGTCTCGCGGGGCAAGAGACCCAGTACTTC. This chain connects TRBV11-2 to TRBJ2-5; tentatively, D is TRBD2 (6 bases). Germline-derived CDR1 and CDR2 are SGHAT and FQNNGV. This CDR3 region has 16 residues. Trimming removed 5 bases from V and 2 bases from J, with 18 bases in between. The full variable domain, rest sourced from reference TRBV11-2 and TRBJ2-5, is EAGVAQSPRYKIIEKRQSVAFWCNPISGHATLYWYQQILGQGPKLLIQFQNNGVVDDSQLPKDRFSAERLKGVDSTLKIQPAKLEDSAVYLCASSKVGLAGQETQYFGPGTRLLVL.

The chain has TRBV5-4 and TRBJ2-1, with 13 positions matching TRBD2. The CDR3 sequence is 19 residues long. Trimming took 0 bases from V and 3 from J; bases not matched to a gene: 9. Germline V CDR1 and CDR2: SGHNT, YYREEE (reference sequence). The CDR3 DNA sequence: TGTGCCAGCAGCTTGGACCTTGGACTAGCGGGAGTTGGCTACAATGAGCAGTTCTTC. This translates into CASSLDLGLAGVGYNEQFF.

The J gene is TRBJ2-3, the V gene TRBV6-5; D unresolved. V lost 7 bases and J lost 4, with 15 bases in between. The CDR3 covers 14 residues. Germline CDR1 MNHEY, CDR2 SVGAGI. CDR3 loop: CASTPGRSSDTQYF. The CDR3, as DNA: TGTGCCAGCACCCCGGGCAGGTCCTCAGATACGCAGTATTTT.

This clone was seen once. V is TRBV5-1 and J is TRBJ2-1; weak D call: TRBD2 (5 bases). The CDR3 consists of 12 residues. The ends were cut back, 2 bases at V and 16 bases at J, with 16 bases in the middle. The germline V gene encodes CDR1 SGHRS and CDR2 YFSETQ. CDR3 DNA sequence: TGCGCCAGCAGCTTTGGTGGGGAGTCATCCTTCTTC. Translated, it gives CASSFGGESSFF.

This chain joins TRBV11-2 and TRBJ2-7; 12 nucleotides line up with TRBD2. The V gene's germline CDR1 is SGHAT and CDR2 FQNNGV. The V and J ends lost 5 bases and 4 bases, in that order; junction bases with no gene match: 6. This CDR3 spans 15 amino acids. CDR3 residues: CASSARLAGAYEQYF. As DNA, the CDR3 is TGTGCCAGCAGCGCAAGACTAGCGGGAGCGTACGAGCAGTACTTC.

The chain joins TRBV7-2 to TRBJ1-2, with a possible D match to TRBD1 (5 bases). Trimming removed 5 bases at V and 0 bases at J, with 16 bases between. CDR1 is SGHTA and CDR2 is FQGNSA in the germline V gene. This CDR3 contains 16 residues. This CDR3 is CASSPQGPTTNYGYTF. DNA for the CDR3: TGTGCCAGCAGCCCGCAGGGCCCTACAACTAACTATGGCTACACCTTC.

Written as DNA, the CDR3 is TGCGCCAGCAGCTTGGTGTTTTTCACAGATACGCAGTATTTT. Translation: CASSLVFFTDTQYF. The chain combines TRBV5-1 with TRBJ2-3; D remains unclear. The CDR3 is made up of 14 amino acids. Per the germline V gene, CDR1 is SGHRS and CDR2 is YFSETQ. The V and J ends lost 0 bases and 2 bases respectively, with 7 bases between them.

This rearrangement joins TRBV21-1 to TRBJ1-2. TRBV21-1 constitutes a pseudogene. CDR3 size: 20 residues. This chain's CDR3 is CASSKFGGLPTPGLRNGYTF. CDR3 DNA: TGTGCCAGCAGCAAATTTGGTGGGCTTCCAACCCCGGGACTCAGGAATGGCTACACCTTC.

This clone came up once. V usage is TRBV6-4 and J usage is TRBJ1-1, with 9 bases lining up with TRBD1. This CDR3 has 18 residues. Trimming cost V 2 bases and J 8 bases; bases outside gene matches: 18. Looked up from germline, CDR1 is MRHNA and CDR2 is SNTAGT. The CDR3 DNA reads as TGTGCCAGCAGTGACACCACCGGACAGGGGCGGCCTTATGGGGAAGCTTTCTTT. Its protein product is CASSDTTGQGRPYGEAFF.

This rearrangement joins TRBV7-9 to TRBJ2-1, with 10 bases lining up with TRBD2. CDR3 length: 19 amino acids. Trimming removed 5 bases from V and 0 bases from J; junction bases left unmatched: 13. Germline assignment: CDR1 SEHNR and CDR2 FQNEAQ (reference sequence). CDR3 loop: CASSPRSSGRSSSYNEQFF. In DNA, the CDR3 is TGTGCCAGCAGCCCTCGAAGTAGCGGGAGGTCAAGCTCCTACAATGAGCAGTTCTTC. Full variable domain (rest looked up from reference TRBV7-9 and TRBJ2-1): DTGVSQNPRHKITKRGQNVTFRCDPISEHNRLYWYRQTLGQGPEFLTYFQNEAQLEKSRLLSDRFSAERPKGSFSTLEIQRTEQGDSAMYLCASSPRSSGRSSSYNEQFFGPGTRLTVL.

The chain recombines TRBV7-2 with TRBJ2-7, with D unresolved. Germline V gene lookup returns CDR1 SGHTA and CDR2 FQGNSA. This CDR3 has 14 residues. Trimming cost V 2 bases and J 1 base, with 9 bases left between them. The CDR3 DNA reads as TGTGCCAGCAGCTTATATAAGGGTTCCTACGAGCAGTACTTC. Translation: CASSLYKGSYEQYF.

DNA of the CDR3: TGCGCCAGCAGCTCGGGACTAGCGGGAGTGTACCAAGAGACCCAGTACTTC. Translation gives CASSSGLAGVYQETQYF. The chain links TRBV5-1 to TRBJ2-5; 14 bases map to TRBD2. V lost 3 bases, J lost 0 bases, and 4 bases stayed unmatched. CDR1 and CDR2 from the germline V gene are SGHRS and YFSETQ. This CDR3 contains 17 residues.

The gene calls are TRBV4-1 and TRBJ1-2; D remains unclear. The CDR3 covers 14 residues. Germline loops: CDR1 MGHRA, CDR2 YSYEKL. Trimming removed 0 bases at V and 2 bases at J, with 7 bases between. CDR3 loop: CASSQDRRNYGYTF. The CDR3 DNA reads TGCGCCAGCAGCCAAGATAGGAGAAACTATGGCTACACCTTC.

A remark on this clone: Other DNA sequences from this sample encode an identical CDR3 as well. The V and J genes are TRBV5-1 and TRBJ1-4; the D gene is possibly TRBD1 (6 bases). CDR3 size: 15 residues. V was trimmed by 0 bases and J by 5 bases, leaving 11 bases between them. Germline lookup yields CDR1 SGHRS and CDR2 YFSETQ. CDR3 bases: TGCGCCAGCAGCTTGGGAGGACAGAGAAATGAAAAACTGTTTTTT. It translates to CASSLGGQRNEKLFF.

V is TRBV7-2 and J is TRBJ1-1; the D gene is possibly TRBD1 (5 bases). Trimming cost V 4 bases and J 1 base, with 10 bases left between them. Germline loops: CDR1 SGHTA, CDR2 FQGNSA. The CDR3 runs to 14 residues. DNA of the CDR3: TGTGCCAGCAGCTCCAGTGGGGCGAACACTGAAGCTTTCTTT. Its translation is CASSSSGANTEAFF.

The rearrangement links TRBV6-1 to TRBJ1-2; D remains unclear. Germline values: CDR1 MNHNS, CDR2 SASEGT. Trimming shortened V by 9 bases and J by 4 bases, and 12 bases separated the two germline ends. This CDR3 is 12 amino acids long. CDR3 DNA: TGTGCCAGTAGCGGCGATAGCTATGGCTACACCTTC. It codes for CASSGDSYGYTF.

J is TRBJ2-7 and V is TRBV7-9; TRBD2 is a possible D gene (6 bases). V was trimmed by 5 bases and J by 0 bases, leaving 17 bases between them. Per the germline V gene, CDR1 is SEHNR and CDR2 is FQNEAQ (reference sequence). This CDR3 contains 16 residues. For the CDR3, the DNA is TGTGCCAGCAGCCGCAGGTTGGCGGGACTCTCCTACGAGCAGTACTTC. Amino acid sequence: CASSRRLAGLSYEQYF.

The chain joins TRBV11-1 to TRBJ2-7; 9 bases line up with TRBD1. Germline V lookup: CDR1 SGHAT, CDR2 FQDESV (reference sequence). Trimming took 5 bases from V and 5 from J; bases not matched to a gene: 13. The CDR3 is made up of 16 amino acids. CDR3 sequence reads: CASSPASPGQGDEQYF. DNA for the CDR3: TGTGCCAGCAGCCCCGCCTCGCCGGGACAGGGCGACGAGCAGTACTTC.

Written as DNA, the CDR3 is TGTGCCGCGTCGGACGGAACGTTTCAGGGCTACACCTTC. Amino acid sequence: CAASDGTFQGYTF. The rearrangement links TRBV10-3 to TRBJ1-2, with D hard to call. The CDR3 length is 13 residues. Germline CDR1 reads ENHRY; CDR2 reads SYGVKD. Between the trimmed V and J ends, which lost 11 bases and 8 bases, there was a span of 21 bases.

The CDR3 spells CASSPALASSYNEQFF. The CDR3, as DNA: TGTGCCAGCAGCCCCGCCCTAGCGTCATCCTACAATGAGCAGTTCTTC. This sequence joins TRBV7-7 and TRBJ2-1; tentatively, D is TRBD2 (6 bases). In germline, CDR1 is SSHAT, CDR2 FNYEAQ (reference sequence). The CDR3 totals 16 residues. Trimming pared 5 bases from V and 1 base from J, leaving 15 bases between.

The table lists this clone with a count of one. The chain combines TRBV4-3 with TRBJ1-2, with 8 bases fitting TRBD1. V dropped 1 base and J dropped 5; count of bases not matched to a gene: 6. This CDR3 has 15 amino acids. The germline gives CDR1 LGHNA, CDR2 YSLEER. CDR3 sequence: CASSQGTGFRYGYTF. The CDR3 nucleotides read TGCGCCAGCAGCCAAGGGACAGGGTTTCGTTATGGCTACACCTTC.